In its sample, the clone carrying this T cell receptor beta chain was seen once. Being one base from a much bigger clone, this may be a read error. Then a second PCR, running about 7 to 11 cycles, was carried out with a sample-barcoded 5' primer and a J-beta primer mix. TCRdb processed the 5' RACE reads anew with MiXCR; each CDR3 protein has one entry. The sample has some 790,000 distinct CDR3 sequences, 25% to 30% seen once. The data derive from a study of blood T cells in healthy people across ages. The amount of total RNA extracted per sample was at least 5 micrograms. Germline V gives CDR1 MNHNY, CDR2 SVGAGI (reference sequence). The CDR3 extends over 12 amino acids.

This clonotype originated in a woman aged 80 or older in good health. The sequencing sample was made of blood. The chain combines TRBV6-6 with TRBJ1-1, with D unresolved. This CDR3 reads CASSYGHTETFF. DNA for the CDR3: TGTGCCAGCAGTTACGGGCACACTGAAACTTTCTTT.